The next 19 T cell receptor beta chains were all read from a single sample in a study of regulatory T cells in long-lasting Graves disease. iRepertoire HTBI primers and Arm-PCR of CDR3 regions built TCR beta libraries. Each CDR3 protein is one row after TCRdb ran MiXCR on the multiplex PCR reads. The sample has some 420,000 distinct CDR3 sequences, 20% to 25% seen once. The time point denotes: persistent/refractory GD, antithyroid drugs over 5 years with positive TRAb. Researchers made the TCR library from RNA that was extracted from PBMCs. The sample consisted of peripheral blood mononuclear cells (PBMCs), taken when the disease was refractory, from a patient treated with antithyroid drugs. The receptors originated from a female donor with Graves disease.

The chain couples TRBV7-2 to TRBJ1-1; D ambiguous. V was clipped by 5 bases and J by 5 bases, with 6 bases between them. The CDR3 spans 11 residues. CDR1 is SGHTA and CDR2 is FQGNSA in the germline V gene. For the CDR3, the DNA is TGTGCCAGCAGCCGTAGGACTGAAGCTTTCTTT. This sequence encodes CASSRRTEAFF.

This clonotype was detected only a few times. The chain uses TRBV9 and TRBJ1-5; D uncertain. CDR3 length equals 14 residues. V was clipped by 0 bases and J by 4 bases, with 8 bases between them. Germline CDR1 SGDLS, CDR2 YYNGEE. CDR3 DNA sequence: TGTGCCAGCAGCGTAGGAGAGGTGAATCAGCCCCAGCATTTT. Protein: CASSVGEVNQPQHF.

This clonotype was counted many times. J is TRBJ2-2 and V is TRBV7-2; 7 bases agree with TRBD1. The CDR3 totals 14 residues. Germline V gives CDR1 SGHTA, CDR2 FQGNSA. The V segment lost 6 bases and the J segment 8 bases; nucleotides outside the gene matches: 9. CDR3 nucleotides: TGTGCCAGCAGTTCCAGGGGGTTTAGGGGGGAGCTGTTTTTT. This codes for CASSSRGFRGELFF.

This clonotype was seen repeatedly, ten times or more. The CDR3 sequence: CASSYPQGSQETQYF. In DNA form, the CDR3 reads TGTGCCAGCAGTTACCCACAGGGAAGTCAAGAGACCCAGTACTTC. V and J are TRBV6-5 and TRBJ2-5; possible D gene TRBD1, 6 bases. Germline V CDR1 and CDR2: MNHEY, SVGAGI. The CDR3 totals 15 residues. Trimming took 2 bases from V and 2 from J, leaving 12 bases between them.

This clonotype was seen more than once but under ten times. This chain joins TRBV6-2 or TRBV6-3 and TRBJ1-2, with D perhaps TRBD1 (5 bases). V lost 0 bases, J lost 0 bases, and 8 bases lay in between. Germline V gene data show CDR1 as MNHEY and CDR2 as SVGEGT. CDR3 length: 15 amino acids. CDR3 sequence (DNA): TGTGCCAGCAGTTACTCCTCAGGGTCTAACTATGGCTACACCTTC. Its protein is CASSYSSGSNYGYTF.

The chain employs TRBV3-1 and TRBJ2-7, with 8 nucleotides matching TRBD2. The CDR3 is 18 amino acids. Trimming cost V 4 bases and J 6 bases; bases outside gene matches: 20. Per germline, CDR1 LGHDT and CDR2 YNNKEL (reference sequence). DNA for the CDR3: TGTGCCAGCAGCCCCGCCCGGGGGGGAGGTAAAAAGATCGTCGAGCAGTACTTC. Translating it yields CASSPARGGGKKIVEQYF.

The chain links TRBV7-2 to TRBJ2-3; 8 positions match TRBD2. The CDR3 sequence is 18 residues long. The junction had 10 bases not matched to a gene; V was cut back by 2 bases and J by 0 bases. Germline-derived CDR1 and CDR2 are SGHTA and FQGNSA. This CDR3 is CASSLPLGERGSTDTQYF. CDR3 DNA sequence: TGTGCCAGCAGCTTACCCCTGGGGGAGCGGGGGAGCACAGATACGCAGTATTTT.

This clonotype was seen a few times. V and J are TRBV20-1 and TRBJ1-4; 7 positions agree with TRBD1. This CDR3 comprises 14 residues. The germline CDR1 and CDR2 sequences are DFQATT and SNEGSKA (reference sequence). Trimming at V came to 2 bases and at J to 3 bases, leaving 3 bases not matched to a gene. CDR3 sequence reads: CSARLQGANEKLFF. DNA for the CDR3: TGCAGTGCTAGACTCCAGGGGGCTAATGAAAAACTGTTTTTT.

On this clonotype itself: A much bigger clone sits one base away, suggesting this may be a read error. Written as DNA, the CDR3 is TGTGCCAGCGGCCCCCCGGGACTCAGCAATCAGCCCCAGCATTTT. Protein: CASGPPGLSNQPQHF. J is TRBJ1-5 and V is TRBV6-2 or TRBV6-3, with D possibly matching TRBD1 (5 bases). The CDR3 is 15 residues long. V was shortened by 8 bases and J by 1 base, with 15 bases between the two germline ends. Germline V gene sequence: CDR1 MNHEY, CDR2 SVGEGT.

The chain employs TRBV4-1 and TRBJ2-4; D perhaps matches TRBD1 (5 bases). CDR1 is MGHRA and CDR2 is YSYEKL in the germline V gene. V was clipped by 3 bases and J by 1 base, with 7 bases between them. The CDR3 has 14 residues. CDR3 sequence (DNA): TGCGCCAGCAGCCAGGGGCAGGCCAAAAACATTCAGTACTTC. Protein: CASSQGQAKNIQYF.

This chain joins TRBV20-1 and TRBJ1-2, with no clear D. The CDR3 sequence is 13 residues long. Trimming pared 6 bases from V and 0 bases from J, leaving 11 bases between. Germline assignment: CDR1 DFQATT and CDR2 SNEGSKA (reference sequence). CDR3 region: CSAPQFANYGYTF. For the CDR3, the DNA is TGCAGTGCACCTCAATTCGCTAACTATGGCTACACCTTC.

The V call is TRBV11-2, the J call TRBJ2-2, with TRBD1 matching over 7 bases. J lost 0 bases, V lost 6 bases, and 4 bases had no gene match. The CDR3 extends over 15 amino acids. The germline V gene has CDR1 SGHAT and CDR2 FQNNGV. DNA for the CDR3: TGTGCCAGCAGAGGACAGGCATCGAACACCGGGGAGCTGTTTTTT. Translated: CASRGQASNTGELFF.

This clonotype was seen at least ten times. This chain connects TRBV30 to TRBJ2-5; D gene unclear. V shed 2 bases and J shed 5 bases, with 12 bases lying between them. This CDR3 spans 13 amino acids. The germline CDR1 and CDR2 sequences are GTSNPN and SVGIG (reference sequence). CDR3 in amino acids: CAWSRSARETQYF. The CDR3 bases are TGTGCCTGGAGTCGGTCGGCCAGGGAGACCCAGTACTTC.

This clonotype appeared a few times. The V call is TRBV11-2, the J call TRBJ2-7, with TRBD1 identical over 7 bases. Per the germline V gene, CDR1 is SGHAT and CDR2 is FQNNGV. The CDR3 spans 15 residues. The ends lost 4 bases at V and 9 bases at J; junction bases unmatched: 15. CDR3 sequence: CASSSYTGALIRQYF. The CDR3 nucleotides read TGTGCCAGCAGCTCATACACAGGGGCCCTGATTCGGCAGTACTTC. Full variable domain (remainder filled in from reference TRBV11-2 and TRBJ2-7): EAGVAQSPRYKIIEKRQSVAFWCNPISGHATLYWYQQILGQGPKLLIQFQNNGVVDDSQLPKDRFSAERLKGVDSTLKIQPAKLEDSAVYLCASSSYTGALIRQYFGPGTRLTVT.

The chain uses TRBV4-2 and TRBJ2-7; TRBD2 agrees at 9 bases. Trimming took 4 bases from V and 0 from J; bases not matched to a gene: 13. CDR1 and CDR2 (germline): LGHNA, YNFKEQ. The CDR3 is 18 residues long. Written as DNA, the CDR3 is TGTGCCAGCAGCCCCCGCGCCATGACTAGCGGATCCTCCTACGAGCAGTACTTC. Translation gives CASSPRAMTSGSSYEQYF.

The chain joins TRBV28 to TRBJ1-2; no definite D call. V gave up 5 bases and J gave up 5 bases, with 15 bases separating them. The CDR3 loop spans 14 amino acids. Germline loops: CDR1 MDHEN, CDR2 SYDVKM. As DNA, the CDR3 is TGTGCCAGCAGTCCCCGAAGCATTTTATATGGCTACACCTTC. Its protein is CASSPRSILYGYTF.

This clonotype was detected only a few times. CDR3 nucleotide sequence: TGCAGTGCTAGGGACCCGGGACCGGATGGCTACACCTTC. Encoded protein: CSARDPGPDGYTF. The V and J genes are TRBV20-1 and TRBJ1-2; perhaps TRBD1 as D (5 bases). Trimming removed 3 bases at V and 6 bases at J, with 14 bases between. This CDR3 region has 13 residues. The germline V gene encodes CDR1 DFQATT and CDR2 SNEGSKA (reference sequence).

The table lists this clonotype with a few counts. The chain employs TRBV30 and TRBJ1-5; tentatively, D is TRBD1 (5 bases). CDR1 GTSNPN and CDR2 SVGIG come from the germline V gene (reference sequence). The CDR3 has 14 residues. V gave up 4 bases and J gave up 1 base, with 11 bases separating them. CDR3: CAWISGLSNQPQHF. The CDR3 coding sequence is TGTGCCTGGATTTCAGGGCTGAGCAATCAGCCCCAGCATTTT.

This clonotype was seen many times. This chain joins TRBV6-5 and TRBJ1-6; D ambiguous. V was trimmed by 4 bases and J by 5 bases, leaving 12 bases between them. Germline V gives CDR1 MNHEY, CDR2 SVGAGI. The CDR3 runs 15 residues. CDR3 bases: TGTGCCAGCAGTTCTCCCGACGGGCATAATTCACCCCTCCACTTT. Its protein is CASSSPDGHNSPLHF.